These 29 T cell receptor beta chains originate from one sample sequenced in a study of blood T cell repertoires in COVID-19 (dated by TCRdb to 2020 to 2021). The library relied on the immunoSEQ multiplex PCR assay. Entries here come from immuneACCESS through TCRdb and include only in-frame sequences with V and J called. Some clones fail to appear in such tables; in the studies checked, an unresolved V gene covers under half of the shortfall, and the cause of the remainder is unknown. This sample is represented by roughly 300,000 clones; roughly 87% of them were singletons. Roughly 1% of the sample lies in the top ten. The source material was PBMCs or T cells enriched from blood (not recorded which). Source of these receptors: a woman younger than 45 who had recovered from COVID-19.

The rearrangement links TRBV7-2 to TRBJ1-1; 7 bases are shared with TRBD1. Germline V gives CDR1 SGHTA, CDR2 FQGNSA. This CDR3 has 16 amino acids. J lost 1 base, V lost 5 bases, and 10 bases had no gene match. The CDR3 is CASSLSTGQPNTEAFF. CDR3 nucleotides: TGTGCCAGCAGCCTTTCAACGGGACAGCCGAACACTGAAGCTTTCTTT.

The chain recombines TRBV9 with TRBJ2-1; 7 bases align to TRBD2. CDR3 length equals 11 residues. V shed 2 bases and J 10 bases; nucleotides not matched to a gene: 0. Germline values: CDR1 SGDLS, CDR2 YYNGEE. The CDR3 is CASSVSGEQFF. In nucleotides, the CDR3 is TGTGCCAGCAGCGTTAGCGGGGAGCAGTTCTTC.

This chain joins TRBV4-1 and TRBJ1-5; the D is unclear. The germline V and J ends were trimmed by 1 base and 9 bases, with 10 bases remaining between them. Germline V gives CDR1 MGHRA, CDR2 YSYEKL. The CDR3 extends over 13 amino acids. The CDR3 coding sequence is TGCGCCAGCAGCCAAGTCGGGAACGGGCCCCAGCATTTT. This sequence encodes CASSQVGNGPQHF.

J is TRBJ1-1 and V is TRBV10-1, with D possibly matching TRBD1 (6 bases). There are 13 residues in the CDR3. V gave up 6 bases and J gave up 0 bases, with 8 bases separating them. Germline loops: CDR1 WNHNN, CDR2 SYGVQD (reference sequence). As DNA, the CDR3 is TGCGCCAGCAGCTACAGGGTGAACACTGAAGCTTTCTTT. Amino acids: CASSYRVNTEAFF.

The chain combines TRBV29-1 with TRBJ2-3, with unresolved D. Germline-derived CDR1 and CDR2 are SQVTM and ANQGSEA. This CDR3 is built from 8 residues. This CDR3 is CTKDTQYF. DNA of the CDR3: TGCACCAAAGATACGCAGTATTTT.

CDR3 in DNA: TGTGCCAGCAGCCAAGAAGGCGGGGCGGGGGGAAACAATGAGCAGTTCTTC. This translates into CASSQEGGAGGNNEQFF. The chain is built from TRBV4-2 and TRBJ2-1; the match to TRBD2 covers 8 bases. CDR1 is LGHNA and CDR2 is YNFKEQ in the germline V gene. The CDR3 covers 17 residues. Trimming at V came to 0 bases and at J to 5 bases, leaving 9 bases not matched to a gene.

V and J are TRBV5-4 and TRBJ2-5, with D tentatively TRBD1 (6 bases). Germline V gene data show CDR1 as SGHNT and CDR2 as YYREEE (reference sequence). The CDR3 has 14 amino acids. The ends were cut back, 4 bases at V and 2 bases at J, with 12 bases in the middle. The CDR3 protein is CASSAQGWQETQYF. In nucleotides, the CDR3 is TGTGCCAGCAGCGCCCAGGGGTGGCAAGAGACCCAGTACTTC.

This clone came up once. This CDR3 reads CASSLALGGPDSPLHF. CDR3 nucleotide sequence: TGTGCCAGCAGCTTAGCGCTCGGGGGGCCGGATTCACCCCTCCACTTT. The chain combines TRBV7-6 with TRBJ1-6, with D possibly being TRBD1 (6 bases). The V end was cut by 0 bases, the J end by 8 bases, with 14 bases between. The CDR3 spans 16 residues. CDR1 is SGHVS and CDR2 is FNYEAQ in the germline V gene.

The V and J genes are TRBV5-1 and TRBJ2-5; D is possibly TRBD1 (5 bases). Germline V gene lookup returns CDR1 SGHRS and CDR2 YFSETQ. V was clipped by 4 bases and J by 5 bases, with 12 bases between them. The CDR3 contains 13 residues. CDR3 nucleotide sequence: TGCGCCAGCAGCCGACAGAAATCGGAGACCCAGTACTTC. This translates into CASSRQKSETQYF.

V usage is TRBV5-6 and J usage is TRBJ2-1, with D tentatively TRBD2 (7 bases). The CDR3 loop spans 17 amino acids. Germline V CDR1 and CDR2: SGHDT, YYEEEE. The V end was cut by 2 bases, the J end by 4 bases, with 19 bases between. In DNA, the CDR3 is TGTGCCAGCAGCTTAGTAGCGTCGGGGGGCTCTTACAATGAGCAGTTCTTC. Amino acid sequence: CASSLVASGGSYNEQFF.

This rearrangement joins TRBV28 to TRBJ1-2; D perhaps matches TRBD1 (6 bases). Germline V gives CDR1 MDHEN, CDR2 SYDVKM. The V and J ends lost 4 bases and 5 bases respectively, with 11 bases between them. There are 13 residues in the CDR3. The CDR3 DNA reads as TGTGCCAGCAGTTCCGGACAGCTGTATGGCTACACCTTC. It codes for CASSSGQLYGYTF.

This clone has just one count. The CDR3 DNA reads TGTGCCAGCAGCTTACTACGGGGGGGCTTGCGAAACGAGCAGTACTTC. Encoded protein: CASSLLRGGLRNEQYF. V gene TRBV11-2 combines with J gene TRBJ2-7; 8 nucleotides align to TRBD2. This CDR3 comprises 16 residues. CDR1 and CDR2 from the germline V gene are SGHAT and FQNNGV. Losses at the gene ends were 2 bases for V and 5 bases for J; bases not matched to a gene: 11.

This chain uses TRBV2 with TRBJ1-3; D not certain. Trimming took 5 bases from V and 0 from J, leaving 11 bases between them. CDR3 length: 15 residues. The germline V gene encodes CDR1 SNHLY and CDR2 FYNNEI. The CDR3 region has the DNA TGTGCCAGCAGTAAGGACGGGAACTCTGGAAACACCATATATTTT. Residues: CASSKDGNSGNTIYF.

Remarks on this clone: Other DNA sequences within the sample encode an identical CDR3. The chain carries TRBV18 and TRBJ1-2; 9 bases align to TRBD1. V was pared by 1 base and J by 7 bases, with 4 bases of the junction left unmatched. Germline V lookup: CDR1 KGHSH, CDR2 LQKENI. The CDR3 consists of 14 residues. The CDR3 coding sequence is TGTGCCAGCTCACCACAGGGACAGGGATCTGGCTACACCTTC. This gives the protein CASSPQGQGSGYTF.

CDR3 protein: CASSEQGDTDTQYF. CDR3 DNA: TGTGCCAGCAGTGAACAGGGGGACACAGATACGCAGTATTTT. The chain links TRBV2 to TRBJ2-3; 7 nucleotides agree with TRBD1. This CDR3 is 14 amino acids long. From germline, CDR1 is SNHLY and CDR2 FYNNEI. V was clipped by 2 bases and J by 2 bases; unmatched bases: 1.

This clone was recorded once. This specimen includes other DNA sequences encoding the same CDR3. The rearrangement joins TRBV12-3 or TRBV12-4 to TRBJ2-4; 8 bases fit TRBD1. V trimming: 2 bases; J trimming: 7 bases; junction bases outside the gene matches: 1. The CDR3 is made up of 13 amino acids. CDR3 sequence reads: CASSLRQGNIQYF. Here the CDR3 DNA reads TGTGCCAGCAGTTTACGACAGGGGAACATTCAGTACTTC.

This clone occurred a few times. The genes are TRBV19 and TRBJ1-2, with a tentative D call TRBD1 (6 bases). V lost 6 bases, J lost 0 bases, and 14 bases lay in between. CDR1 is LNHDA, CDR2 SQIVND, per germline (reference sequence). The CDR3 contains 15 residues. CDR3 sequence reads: CASSTGTQTNYGYTF. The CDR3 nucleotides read TGTGCCAGTAGCACCGGGACACAGACTAACTATGGCTACACCTTC. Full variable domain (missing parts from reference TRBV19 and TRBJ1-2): DGGITQSPKYLFRKEGQNVTLSCEQNLNHDAMYWYRQDPGQGLRLIYYSQIVNDFQKGDIAEGYSVSREKKESFPLTVTSAQKNPTAFYLCASSTGTQTNYGYTFGSGTRLTVV.

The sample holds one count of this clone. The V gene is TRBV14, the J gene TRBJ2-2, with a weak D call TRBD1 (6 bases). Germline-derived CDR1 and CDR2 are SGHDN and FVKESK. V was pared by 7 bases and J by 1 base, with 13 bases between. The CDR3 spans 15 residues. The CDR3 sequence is CASKAIQGNTGELFF. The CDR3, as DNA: TGTGCCAGCAAGGCCATACAGGGGAACACCGGGGAGCTGTTTTTT.

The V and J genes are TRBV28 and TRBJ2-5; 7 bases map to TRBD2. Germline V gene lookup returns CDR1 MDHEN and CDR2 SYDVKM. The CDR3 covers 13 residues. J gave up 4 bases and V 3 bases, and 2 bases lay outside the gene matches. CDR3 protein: CASSLGGVETQYF. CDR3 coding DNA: TGTGCCAGCAGTTTGGGGGGGGTAGAGACCCAGTACTTC.

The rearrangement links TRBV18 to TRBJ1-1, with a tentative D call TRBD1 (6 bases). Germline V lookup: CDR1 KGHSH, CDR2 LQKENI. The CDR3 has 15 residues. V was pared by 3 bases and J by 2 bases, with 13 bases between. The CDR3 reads CASSPRTAANTEAFF. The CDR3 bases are TGTGCCAGCTCACCTAGGACAGCTGCTAACACTGAAGCTTTCTTT.

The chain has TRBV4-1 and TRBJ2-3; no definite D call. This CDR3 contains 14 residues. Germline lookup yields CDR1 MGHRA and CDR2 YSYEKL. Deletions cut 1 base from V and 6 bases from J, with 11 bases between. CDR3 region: CASSQAPAGDTQYF. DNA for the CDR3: TGCGCCAGCAGCCAAGCGCCGGCAGGCGATACGCAGTATTTT.

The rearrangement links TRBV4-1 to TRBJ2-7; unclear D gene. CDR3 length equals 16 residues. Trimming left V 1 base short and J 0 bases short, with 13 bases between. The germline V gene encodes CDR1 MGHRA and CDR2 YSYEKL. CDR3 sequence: CASSQVPELRSYEQYF. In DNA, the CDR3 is TGCGCCAGCAGCCAAGTGCCCGAACTACGCTCCTACGAGCAGTACTTC.

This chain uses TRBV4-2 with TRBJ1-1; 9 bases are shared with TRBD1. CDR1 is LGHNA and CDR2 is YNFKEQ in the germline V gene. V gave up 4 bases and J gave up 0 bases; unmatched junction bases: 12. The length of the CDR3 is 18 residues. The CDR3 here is CASSRAPGTGPMNTEAFF. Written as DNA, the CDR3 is TGTGCCAGCAGCCGGGCACCGGGGACAGGGCCCATGAACACTGAAGCTTTCTTT.

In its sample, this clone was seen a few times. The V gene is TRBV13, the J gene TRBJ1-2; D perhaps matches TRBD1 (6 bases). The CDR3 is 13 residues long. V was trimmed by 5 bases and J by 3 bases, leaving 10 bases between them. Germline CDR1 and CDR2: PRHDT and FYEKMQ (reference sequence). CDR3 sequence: CASSRTDDYGYTF. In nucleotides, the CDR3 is TGTGCCAGCAGCCGGACAGATGACTATGGCTACACCTTC.

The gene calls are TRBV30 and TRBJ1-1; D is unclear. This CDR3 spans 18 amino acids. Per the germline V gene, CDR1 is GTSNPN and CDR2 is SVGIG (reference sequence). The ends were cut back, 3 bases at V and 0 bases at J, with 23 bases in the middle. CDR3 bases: TGTGCCTGGAGCCCCCCCTCAGGTCTTAATCCCATGAACACTGAAGCTTTCTTT. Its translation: CAWSPPSGLNPMNTEAFF.

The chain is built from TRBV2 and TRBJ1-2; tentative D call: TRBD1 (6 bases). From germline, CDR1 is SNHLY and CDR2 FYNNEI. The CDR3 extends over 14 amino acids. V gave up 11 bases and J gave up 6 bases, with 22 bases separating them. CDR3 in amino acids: CARARTGFQDGYTF. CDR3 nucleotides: TGTGCCCGCGCCCGCACAGGGTTTCAGGATGGCTACACCTTC.

The CDR3 DNA reads TGCGCCAGCAGCGCGGGACAGGGAGGCACCATATATTTT. Translating gives CASSAGQGGTIYF. V and J are TRBV5-1 and TRBJ1-3, with 9 bases identical to TRBD1. Germline V lookup: CDR1 SGHRS, CDR2 YFSETQ. The length of the CDR3 is 13 residues. J was trimmed by 9 bases and V by 4 bases; bases with no gene match: 5.

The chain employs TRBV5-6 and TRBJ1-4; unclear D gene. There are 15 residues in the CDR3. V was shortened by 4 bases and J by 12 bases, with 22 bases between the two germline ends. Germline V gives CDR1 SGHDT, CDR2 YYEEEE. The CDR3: CASSLTPAPMAELFF. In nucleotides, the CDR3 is TGTGCCAGCAGCCTTACGCCAGCGCCGATGGCAGAACTGTTTTTT.

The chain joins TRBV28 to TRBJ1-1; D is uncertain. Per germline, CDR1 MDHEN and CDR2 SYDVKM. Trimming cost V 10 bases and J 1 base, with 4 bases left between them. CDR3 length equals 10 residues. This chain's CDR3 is CATWNTEAFF. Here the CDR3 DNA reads TGTGCCACTTGGAACACTGAAGCTTTCTTT.